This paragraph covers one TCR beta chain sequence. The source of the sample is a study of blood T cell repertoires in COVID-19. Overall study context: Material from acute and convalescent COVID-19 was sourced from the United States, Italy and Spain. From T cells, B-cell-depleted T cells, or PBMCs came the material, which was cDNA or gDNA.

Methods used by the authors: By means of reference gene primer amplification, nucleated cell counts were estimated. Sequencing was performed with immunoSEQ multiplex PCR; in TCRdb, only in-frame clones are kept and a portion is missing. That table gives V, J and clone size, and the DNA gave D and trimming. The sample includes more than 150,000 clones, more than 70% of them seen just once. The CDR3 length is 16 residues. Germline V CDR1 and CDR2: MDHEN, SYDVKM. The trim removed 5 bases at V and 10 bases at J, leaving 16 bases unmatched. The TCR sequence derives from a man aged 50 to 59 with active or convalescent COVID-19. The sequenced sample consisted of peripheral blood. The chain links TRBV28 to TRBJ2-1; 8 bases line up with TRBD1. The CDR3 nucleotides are TGTGCCAGCAGTGCCCCACGCCAGGGGGCGGTACGGGAGCAGTTCTTC. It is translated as CASSAPRQGAVREQFF.